Listed below are T cell receptor beta chains from one sample, sequenced in a study of cytomegalovirus exposure and HLA in healthy donors. TCRdb keeps only in-frame clones here, not all; method: immunoSEQ multiplex PCR. The top ten hold 2% to 2.5% of the sample, which has more than 100,000 clones, around 86% seen once. Sample: PBMCs. The receptors shown here come from a man in his thirties or forties in good health and CMV-seronegative. CDR3s include the opening cysteine and the closing phenylalanine or tryptophan. A D gene is named only where the DNA matches it firmly. A clone size is listed for some rows: how often the clone was seen (once, few, many), or a class if it is expanded.

size | D | J | V | CDR3 | DNA
once | - | TRBJ1-6 | TRBV10-2 | CASSVGGMMDSPLHF | TGCGCCAGCAGTGTGGGAGGGATGATGGATTCACCCCTCCACTTT
- | - | TRBJ1-1 | TRBV28 | CASTPPRGSWAFF | TGTGCCAGCACCCCCCCCCGGGGGTCCTGGGCTTTCTTT
- | - | TRBJ1-5 | TRBV4-3 | CASSQESAGQGQPQHF | TGCGCCAGCAGCCAAGAATCGGCAGGGCAGGGGCAGCCCCAGCATTTT
- | TRBD2 | TRBJ2-7 | TRBV28 | CASSSGAGEQYF | TGTGCCAGTTCTAGCGGGGCGGGGGAGCAGTACTTC
- | TRBD1 | TRBJ1-5 | TRBV19 | CASRHEDRGSQPQHF | TGTGCCAGTCGACACGAGGACAGGGGGAGCCAGCCCCAGCATTTT
- | - | TRBJ2-7 | TRBV7-9 | CASSRAGPYEQYF | TGTGCCAGCAGCCGCGCAGGTCCCTACGAGCAGTACTTC
- | TRBD1 | TRBJ2-7 | TRBV25-1 | CASSAPTGGDYEQYF | TGTGCCAGCAGTGCCCCGACAGGGGGGGACTACGAGCAGTACTTC
- | TRBD2 | TRBJ2-1 | TRBV9 | CASSPAGRDYTFSYNEQFF | TGTGCCAGCAGCCCCGCTGGGCGGGACTACACTTTTTCCTACAATGAGCAGTTCTTC
once | TRBD1 | TRBJ1-5 | TRBV19 | CASSPDRGHQPQHF | TGTGCCAGTAGCCCGGACAGGGGGCATCAGCCCCAGCATTTT
once | - | TRBJ1-2 | TRBV5-4 | CASSLFPGSYGYTF | TGTGCCAGCAGCTTGTTTCCCGGGAGCTATGGCTACACCTTC
- | - | TRBJ2-3 | TRBV5-1 | CASGGSSVTDTQYF | TGCGCCAGCGGTGGGTCTAGCGTCACAGATACGCAGTATTTT
- | TRBD2 | TRBJ2-1 | TRBV28 | CASTGGRVPSNEQFF | TGTGCCAGCACGGGAGGGAGGGTACCCTCTAATGAGCAGTTCTTC
- | TRBD2 | TRBJ2-1 | TRBV28 | CASSLTSGVANEQFF | TGTGCCAGCAGTTTGACTAGCGGGGTCGCGAATGAGCAGTTCTTC
- | - | TRBJ2-7 | TRBV4-1 | CASSQTLDPSYEQYF | TGCGCCAGCAGCCAAACACTAGATCCCTCGTACGAGCAGTACTTC
- | TRBD1 | TRBJ1-1 | TRBV10-1 | CASSGPMDREGTEAFF | TGCGCCAGCAGTGGTCCCATGGACAGGGAAGGCACTGAAGCTTTCTTT
- | - | TRBJ1-3 | TRBV7-9 | CASSLGGLRGNTIYF | TGTGCCAGCAGCTTAGGGGGGCTTCGGGGAAACACCATATATTTT
- | TRBD2 | TRBJ2-3 | TRBV5-1 | CASSLGEGYTQYF | TGCGCCAGCAGCTTGGGGGAGGGCTATACGCAGTATTTT
- | TRBD1 | TRBJ2-7 | TRBV7-8 | CATAGGGDYEQYF | TGTGCCACAGCAGGGGGCGGAGACTACGAGCAGTACTTC
- | - | TRBJ2-2 | TRBV29-1 | CSVDGGSRTGELFF | TGCAGCGTTGATGGGGGCAGCAGGACCGGGGAGCTGTTTTTT
- | - | TRBJ2-3 | TRBV7-2 | CASSQALGGHSSTDTQYF | TGTGCCAGCAGCCAAGCTCTCGGGGGGCATTCTAGCACAGATACGCAGTATTTT
- | - | TRBJ1-6 | TRBV5-1 | CASSSAARNSPLHF | TGCGCCAGCAGCTCTGCGGCCCGAAATTCACCCCTCCACTTT
- | TRBD2 | TRBJ2-5 | TRBV5-1 | CASSAGLAAYGETQYF | TGCGCCAGCAGCGCGGGACTAGCGGCCTACGGAGAGACCCAGTACTTC
once | - | TRBJ2-7 | TRBV7-2 | CASSWGTSYEQYF | TGTGCCAGCAGCTGGGGGACTTCTTACGAGCAGTACTTC
once | - | TRBJ2-2 | TRBV2 | CASSSGKTGELFF | TGTGCCAGCAGTTCAGGGAAAACCGGGGAGCTGTTTTTT
- | - | TRBJ1-2 | TRBV19 | CASSILLGQGNGYTF | TGTGCCAGTAGTATTTTGTTGGGGCAGGGGAATGGCTACACCTTC
- | TRBD1 | TRBJ2-5 | TRBV10-3 | CAISPKVTGGQETQYF | TGTGCCATCAGTCCTAAAGTAACAGGGGGCCAAGAGACCCAGTACTTC
- | - | TRBJ1-1 | TRBV29-1 | CSVTITGNTEAFF | TGCAGCGTAACAATAACGGGTAACACTGAAGCTTTCTTT
few | - | TRBJ2-2 | TRBV4-2 | CASRYDERGTGELFF | TGTGCCAGCAGATACGACGAGCGAGGGACCGGGGAGCTGTTTTTT
- | - | TRBJ2-2 | TRBV19 | CASSGLERYTGELFF | TGTGCCAGTAGTGGGTTAGAGCGGTACACCGGGGAGCTGTTTTTT
- | TRBD1 | TRBJ2-7 | TRBV2 | CASSLGTGRVTEQYF | TGTGCCAGCAGCCTCGGGACAGGGAGGGTAACCGAGCAGTACTTC
- | - | TRBJ1-6 | TRBV5-1 | CASSLLGFGSGSPLHF | TGCGCCAGCAGCTTGTTAGGGTTTGGGAGCGGTTCACCCCTCCACTTT
- | - | TRBJ1-2 | TRBV10-3 | CAISATGRTSEGYTF | TGTGCCATCAGTGCAACAGGCCGCACCTCGGAGGGCTACACCTTC
- | TRBD1 | TRBJ2-3 | TRBV6-5 | CASKTGFISTDTQYF | TGTGCCAGCAAGACAGGGTTCATCAGCACAGATACGCAGTATTTT
- | - | TRBJ1-2 | TRBV19 | CASNYPGQNYGYTF | TGTGCCAGTAATTACCCCGGACAAAACTATGGCTACACCTTC
- | TRBD1 | TRBJ2-2 | TRBV2 | CASSERQGNTGELFF | TGTGCCAGCAGTGAGAGACAGGGAAACACCGGGGAGCTGTTTTTT
- | - | TRBJ2-6 | TRBV5-1 | CASSPLGRHSGANGLTF | TGCGCCAGCAGCCCGCTTGGACGCCACTCTGGGGCCAACGGCCTGACTTTC
- | - | TRBJ2-3 | TRBV11-2 | CASSLVGLAGPDTQYF | TGTGCCAGCAGCTTAGTAGGACTGGCGGGTCCAGATACGCAGTATTTT
- | TRBD2 | TRBJ2-1 | TRBV11-2 | CASSLSGGTYNEQFF | TGTGCCAGCAGTTTGAGCGGGGGAACCTACAATGAGCAGTTCTTC
few | - | TRBJ1-2 | TRBV27 | CASLGENYGYTF | TGTGCCAGCCTAGGGGAAAACTATGGCTACACCTTC
- | TRBD1 | TRBJ2-5 | TRBV5-1 | CASSLDGTGEETQYF | TGCGCCAGCAGCTTGGACGGGACAGGGGAGGAGACCCAGTACTTC
- | - | TRBJ1-1 | TRBV2 | CASSEAPRVTEAFF | TGTGCCAGCAGTGAAGCCCCCCGGGTCACTGAAGCTTTCTTT
once | TRBD1 | TRBJ1-3 | TRBV5-5 | CASTRGLGNTIYF | TGTGCCAGCACCAGGGGGCTGGGAAACACCATATATTTT
- | - | TRBJ2-2 | TRBV2 | CASSVMRTGELFF | TGTGCCAGCAGTGTTATGAGGACCGGGGAGCTGTTTTTT
- | TRBD1 | TRBJ2-7 | TRBV5-1 | CASSWDRVNEQYF | TGCGCCAGCAGCTGGGACAGGGTCAACGAGCAGTACTTC
- | TRBD1 | TRBJ1-2 | TRBV4-3 | CASSQLQGARGYTF | TGCGCCAGCAGCCAACTACAGGGGGCGCGTGGCTACACCTTC
- | TRBD1 | TRBJ2-7 | TRBV9 | CASSVGGQGYEQYF | TGTGCCAGCAGCGTAGGGGGACAGGGTTACGAGCAGTACTTC
- | - | TRBJ2-7 | TRBV5-1 | CASSVDSLLSYEQYF | TGCGCCAGCAGCGTGGACAGTCTTCTATCCTACGAGCAGTACTTC
- | TRBD1 | TRBJ1-5 | TRBV29-1 | CSVRRTGGLVDQPQHF | TGCAGCGTTAGGCGAACAGGGGGCTTAGTGGATCAGCCCCAGCATTTT
- | TRBD1 | TRBJ2-2 | TRBV5-6 | CASSENPGQGPGELFF | TGTGCCAGCAGCGAGAATCCAGGACAGGGGCCGGGGGAGCTGTTTTTT
- | - | TRBJ1-1 | TRBV5-4 | CASSLAGQNTEAFF | TGTGCCAGCAGCTTGGCAGGGCAGAACACTGAAGCTTTCTTT
- | TRBD1 | TRBJ1-2 | TRBV5-5 | CASSLAWQGGHGYTF | TGTGCCAGCAGCTTGGCGTGGCAGGGGGGACATGGCTACACCTTC
- | - | TRBJ2-1 | TRBV11-2 | CASSFRYNEQFF | TGTGCCAGCAGCTTCCGGTACAATGAGCAGTTCTTC
- | - | TRBJ1-2 | TRBV7-9 | CASSLVEGDNGYTF | TGTGCCAGCAGCTTAGTTGAGGGGGATAATGGCTACACCTTC
once | TRBD1 | TRBJ2-6 | TRBV5-1 | CASSLEGTGFYGANVLTF | TGCGCCAGCAGCTTGGAGGGGACAGGATTTTATGGGGCCAACGTCCTGACTTTC
- | - | TRBJ1-3 | TRBV30 | CAWSRDSGNTIYF | TGTGCCTGGAGTCGGGACTCTGGAAACACCATATATTTT